The T cell receptor (beta chain) under discussion was sequenced for a study of OX40 agonist ivuxolimab in advanced cancers. Study at large: Cancers in dose escalation were hepatocellular, melanoma, renal cell and head and neck. Participants could have had prior anti-PD-1, anti-PD-L1 or anti-CTLA-4 therapy, and around 43% had some.

Sampled blood was obtained at baseline, cycle 4 day 1, and cycle 7 day 1. CDR3 length equals 13 residues. V lost 3 bases, J lost 1 base, and 6 bases lay in between. Germline V gives CDR1 SGHAT, CDR2 FQNNGV. Notes on this clone: The antigen remains unidentified.

Whole-study results and caveats: The antigens recognized by the expanded peripheral T cells, that is their antigen specificity, were not determined.

Clones were read by immunoSEQ multiplex PCR, and TCRdb kept only the in-frame ones, dropping some. This sample has roughly 80,000 clones, with less than 95% found just once. This receptor was obtained from an adult with an advanced solid tumor such as melanoma, head and neck, liver or kidney cancer. The J gene is TRBJ1-2, the V gene TRBV11-2; D unclear. The sequences come from CD4+ or CD8+ T cells sorted from blood, collected in a trial of the OX40 agonist ivuxolimab. DNA for the CDR3: TGTGCCAGCAGCTTGGGTGTTAACTATGGCTACACCTTC. This codes for CASSLGVNYGYTF.